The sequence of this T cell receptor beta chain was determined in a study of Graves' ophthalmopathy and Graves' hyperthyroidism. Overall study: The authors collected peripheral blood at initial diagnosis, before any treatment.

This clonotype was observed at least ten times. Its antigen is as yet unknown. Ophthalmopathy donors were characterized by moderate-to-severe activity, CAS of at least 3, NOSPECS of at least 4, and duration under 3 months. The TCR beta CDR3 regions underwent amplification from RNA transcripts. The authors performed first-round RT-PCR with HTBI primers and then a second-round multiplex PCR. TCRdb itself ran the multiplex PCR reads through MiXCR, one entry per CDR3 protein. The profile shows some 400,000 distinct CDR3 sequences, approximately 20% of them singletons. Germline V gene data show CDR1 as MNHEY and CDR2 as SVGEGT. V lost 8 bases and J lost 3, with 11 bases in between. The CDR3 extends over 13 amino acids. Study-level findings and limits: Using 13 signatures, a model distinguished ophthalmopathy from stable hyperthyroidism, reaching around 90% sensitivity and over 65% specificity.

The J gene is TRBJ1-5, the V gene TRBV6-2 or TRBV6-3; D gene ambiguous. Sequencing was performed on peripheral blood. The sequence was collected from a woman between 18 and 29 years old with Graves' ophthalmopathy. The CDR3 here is CASHSWVNQPQHF. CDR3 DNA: TGTGCCAGCCACAGTTGGGTCAATCAGCCCCAGCATTTT.